This T cell receptor (beta chain) was retrieved from a study of shared clonotypes between healthy human individuals. Study background: Researchers assigned three CD4 naive, three CD4 memory, two CD8 naive and one CD8 memory plate to each donor.

Per the germline V gene, CDR1 is WNHNN and CDR2 is SYGVQD (reference sequence). The CDR3 extends over 15 amino acids. Trimming pared 0 bases from V and 1 base from J, leaving 9 bases between. Findings and limits, study-wide: Among the subsets, naive ones generally showed larger estimated richness than memory ones. Generation probabilities were higher for clonotypes shared across all four sorted-subset donors than for unshared ones.

Points on this clone: Antigen: not known.

TCRdb keeps only in-frame clones here, not all; method: immunoSEQ multiplex PCR. The table includes about 680,000 clones, around three quarters detected once. This chain uses TRBV10-1 with TRBJ1-1; D gene uncertain. What was sequenced was memory CD4+ T cells sorted from blood. Specified subset: CD45RA-negative fraction. The source of this sequence is a woman in her 30s in good health. CDR3 in DNA: TGCGCCAGCAGTGAGTCAGCCGAAGGGAACACTGAAGCTTTCTTT. Amino acids: CASSESAEGNTEAFF.